Sequencing of this T cell receptor (beta chain) was carried out in a study of T cell changes during pregnancy in multiple sclerosis. Sequencing used immunoSEQ multiplex PCR; TCRdb keeps in-frame clones, though not all of them. The repertoire consists of just under 65,000 clones, with 91% occurring once and the leading ten covering about 2%. Germline V lookup: CDR1 MGHRA, CDR2 YSYEKL. The CDR3 is 15 residues long. Trimming cost V 2 bases and J 6 bases; bases outside gene matches: 6. The chain links TRBV4-1 to TRBJ2-3, with 9 bases lining up with TRBD1. The material was peripheral blood, obtained in the third trimester of pregnancy. This TCR was recovered from a female donor in good health, enrolled as a control in a pregnancy study. As DNA, the CDR3 is TGCGCCAGCAGCCAACGACAGGGGGGTATGGATACGCAGTATTTT. Encoded protein: CASSQRQGGMDTQYF.